The 20 T cell receptor beta chains given below trace back to one sample, sequenced in a study of early T cells in non-severe SARS-CoV-2 infection. TCRdb called the 5' RACE reads again in MiXCR, with one record for every CDR3 protein. There are about 44,000 distinct CDR3 sequences in the sample; 20% to 25% occur only once, and just over 4.5% lies in the top ten. Here the sequenced sample was whole blood, taken at baseline. The origin of the receptors is an adult who was a healthcare worker with PCR-confirmed SARS-CoV-2 infection or an uninfected control (not recorded which).

The table lists this clonotype with a few counts. The J gene is TRBJ1-1, the V gene TRBV3-1; 7 bases align to TRBD1. CDR1 and CDR2 from the germline V gene are LGHDT and YNNKEL (reference sequence). Losses at the gene ends were 1 base for V and 11 bases for J; bases not matched to a gene: 16. The CDR3 loop spans 16 amino acids. The CDR3 nucleotides are TGTGCCAGCAGCCAAGTTTTGGGGGCAGGGGGACGGTTGGCTTTCTTT. Translated: CASSQVLGAGGRLAFF. Complete variable domain (other parts from reference TRBV3-1 and TRBJ1-1): DTAVSQTPKYLVTQMGNDKSIKCEQNLGHDTMYWYKQDSKKFLKIMFSYNNKELIINETVPNRFSPKSPDKAHLNLHINSLELGDSAVYFCASSQVLGAGGRLAFFGQGTRLTVV.

This clonotype was seen a few times. The chain carries TRBV6-6 and TRBJ2-7, with D unresolved. CDR1 is MNHNY and CDR2 is SVGAGI in the germline V gene (reference sequence). The CDR3 is made up of 12 amino acids. V shed 2 bases and J shed 2 bases, with 4 bases lying between them. CDR3 in DNA: TGTGCCAGCAGTTACGGGACCTACGAGCAGTACTTC. It codes for CASSYGTYEQYF.

Only a few counts were recorded for this clonotype. This rearrangement joins TRBV19 to TRBJ2-4; 9 nucleotides agree with TRBD1. This CDR3 contains 14 residues. Looked up from germline, CDR1 is LNHDA and CDR2 is SQIVND (reference sequence). V was pared by 4 bases and J by 7 bases, with 5 bases of the junction left unmatched. CDR3 in amino acids: CASSSTGGSNIQYF. CDR3 coding DNA: TGTGCCAGTAGTAGCACAGGGGGCTCCAACATTCAGTACTTC.

The chain uses TRBV29-1 and TRBJ2-6; D remains unclear. Germline CDR1 and CDR2: SQVTM and ANQGSEA. The CDR3 covers 13 residues. Trimming took 3 bases from V and 2 from J, leaving 5 bases between them. The CDR3 is CSVEGPGANVLTF. The CDR3 DNA reads TGCAGCGTTGAGGGTCCTGGGGCCAACGTCCTGACTTTC.

This chain connects TRBV27 to TRBJ2-7; TRBD2 matches 9 bases. This CDR3 has 14 residues. After removal of 5 bases from V and 6 bases from J, the junction contained 8 bases not matched to a gene. Germline CDR1 MNHEY, CDR2 SMNVEV (reference sequence). This CDR3 reads CASSERGVVTEQYF. CDR3 sequence (DNA): TGTGCCAGCAGTGAGCGGGGGGTAGTCACCGAGCAGTACTTC.

This clonotype turned up a few times. The chain has TRBV6-1 and TRBJ1-5; the D gene is possibly TRBD1 (5 bases). The ends were cut back, 9 bases at V and 0 bases at J, with 9 bases in the middle. CDR3 length: 13 amino acids. Germline CDR1 reads MNHNS; CDR2 reads SASEGT. The CDR3 loop is CASRQNSNQPQHF. In nucleotides, the CDR3 is TGTGCCAGTAGACAGAATAGCAATCAGCCCCAGCATTTT.

This clonotype was observed a handful of times. The chain has TRBV12-3 or TRBV12-4 and TRBJ2-5; D ambiguous. This CDR3 region has 13 residues. V was cut by 6 bases and J by 3 bases, with 11 bases left in between. CDR3 residues: CASSAPGEETQYF. CDR3 in DNA: TGTGCCAGCAGCGCCCCTGGGGAAGAGACCCAGTACTTC.

The chain uses TRBV19 and TRBJ1-5; the D is unclear. The V gene's germline CDR1 is LNHDA and CDR2 SQIVND (reference sequence). CDR3 length: 16 residues. V lost 7 bases and J 2 bases, leaving 18 bases between the germline ends. The CDR3 DNA follows: TGTGCCAGTACCTCCGGCGAGGGTGTCGGCAATCAGCCCCAGCATTTT. This gives the protein CASTSGEGVGNQPQHF.

The chain employs TRBV6-1 and TRBJ1-4; a possible D gene is TRBD1 (5 bases). The CDR3 covers 17 residues. Trimming left V 8 bases short and J 7 bases short, with 26 bases between. Germline CDR1 is MNHNS and CDR2 is SASEGT. The chain's CDR3 is CASSDPREGYDGEKLFF. In nucleotides, the CDR3 is TGTGCCAGCTCCGATCCTCGGGAGGGGTACGATGGTGAAAAACTGTTTTTT.

The sample holds a few counts of this clonotype. This sequence joins TRBV2 and TRBJ1-3; 8 bases agree with TRBD1. This CDR3 comprises 17 residues. CDR1 and CDR2 from the germline V gene are SNHLY and FYNNEI. The V gene end was trimmed by 5 bases and the J gene end by 0 bases; junction bases not matched to a gene: 9. The CDR3: CASSQDRGGPSGNTIYF. DNA of the CDR3: TGTGCCAGCAGTCAAGACAGGGGTGGGCCCTCTGGAAACACCATATATTTT.

DNA of the CDR3: TGTGCCAGCAGTTTATCGAGGACCTACGAGCAGTACTTC. Translated, it gives CASSLSRTYEQYF. The V gene is TRBV27, the J gene TRBJ2-7; no reliable D call. The germline V gene has CDR1 MNHEY and CDR2 SMNVEV (reference sequence). This CDR3 region has 13 residues. V dropped 0 bases and J dropped 2 bases, with 5 bases sitting between them.

This chain links TRBV20-1 with TRBJ2-3; TRBD2 matches 12 bases. The V segment lost 6 bases and the J segment 0 bases; nucleotides outside the gene matches: 10. Germline V gives CDR1 DFQATT, CDR2 SNEGSKA (reference sequence). The CDR3 has 17 amino acids. For the CDR3, the DNA is TGCAGTGCAGGGCCCTCTAGCGGGGGGGGAAGCACAGATACGCAGTATTTT. Amino acids: CSAGPSSGGGSTDTQYF.

The V gene is TRBV7-9, the J gene TRBJ2-3; no clear D. Per the germline V gene, CDR1 is SEHNR and CDR2 is FQNEAQ (reference sequence). V was shortened by 2 bases and J by 2 bases, with 8 bases between the two germline ends. The CDR3 is 14 amino acids. The CDR3: CASSLPGSTDTQYF. The CDR3, as DNA: TGTGCCAGCAGCTTACCAGGCTCCACAGATACGCAGTATTTT.

The V and J genes are TRBV19 and TRBJ1-6, with D perhaps TRBD1 (5 bases). Looked up from germline, CDR1 is LNHDA and CDR2 is SQIVND (reference sequence). The CDR3 runs to 15 residues. Trimming removed 7 bases from V and 0 bases from J, with 10 bases in between. The CDR3: CASNPGSSYNSPLHF. The CDR3 coding sequence is TGTGCCAGTAATCCAGGGAGCTCCTATAATTCACCCCTCCACTTT.

The chain has TRBV5-1 and TRBJ2-1; weak D call: TRBD1 (5 bases). The CDR3 loop spans 16 amino acids. Germline V gene lookup returns CDR1 SGHRS and CDR2 YFSETQ. With 0 bases removed from V and 2 bases from J, the gap between germline ends came to 12 bases. The CDR3 region is CASSLAGRAPYNEQFF. CDR3 DNA sequence: TGCGCCAGCAGCTTGGCAGGCAGGGCTCCCTACAATGAGCAGTTCTTC.

This clonotype was seen many times. V usage is TRBV12-3 or TRBV12-4 and J usage is TRBJ1-5; D unclear. The CDR3 contains 12 residues. Trimming pared 7 bases from V and 7 bases from J, leaving 11 bases between. The CDR3 region is CASNRGVQPQHF. DNA for the CDR3: TGTGCCAGCAACCGGGGTGTCCAGCCCCAGCATTTT.

This clonotype was seen a few times. The rearrangement uses TRBV10-3 and TRBJ1-1; D gene ambiguous. CDR1 ENHRY and CDR2 SYGVKD come from the germline V gene. This CDR3 has 14 amino acids. V lost 4 bases and J lost 4, with 13 bases in between. The CDR3 protein is CAISAAGETTEAFF. The CDR3 coding sequence is TGTGCCATCAGTGCTGCCGGGGAGACCACTGAAGCTTTCTTT.

This sequence joins TRBV29-1 and TRBJ1-4; 7 positions match TRBD1. Germline-derived CDR1 and CDR2 are SQVTM and ANQGSEA. Trimming removed 1 base from V and 4 bases from J; junction bases left unmatched: 6. This CDR3 has 15 residues. The CDR3 bases are TGCAGCGTTGAAGGGCAGGGGGTCGATAATGAAAAACTGTTTTTT. Its translation: CSVEGQGVDNEKLFF.

The V and J genes are TRBV20-1 and TRBJ2-1; 9 bases fit TRBD2. The V gene's germline CDR1 is DFQATT and CDR2 SNEGSKA (reference sequence). Trimming at V came to 4 bases and at J to 7 bases, leaving 8 bases not matched to a gene. The CDR3 runs to 14 residues. The CDR3 loop reads CSAIAGENGNEQFF. The CDR3 nucleotides are TGCAGTGCTATAGCGGGGGAGAACGGGAATGAGCAGTTCTTC.

This clonotype was counted between two and nine times. The V gene is TRBV18, the J gene TRBJ2-7; D is unresolved. Germline V gene sequence: CDR1 KGHSH, CDR2 LQKENI. V lost 3 bases and J lost 1, with 7 bases in between. The CDR3 has 13 amino acids. CDR3 sequence reads: CASSPPESYEQYF. The DNA for the CDR3 is TGTGCCAGCTCACCCCCGGAATCCTACGAGCAGTACTTC.